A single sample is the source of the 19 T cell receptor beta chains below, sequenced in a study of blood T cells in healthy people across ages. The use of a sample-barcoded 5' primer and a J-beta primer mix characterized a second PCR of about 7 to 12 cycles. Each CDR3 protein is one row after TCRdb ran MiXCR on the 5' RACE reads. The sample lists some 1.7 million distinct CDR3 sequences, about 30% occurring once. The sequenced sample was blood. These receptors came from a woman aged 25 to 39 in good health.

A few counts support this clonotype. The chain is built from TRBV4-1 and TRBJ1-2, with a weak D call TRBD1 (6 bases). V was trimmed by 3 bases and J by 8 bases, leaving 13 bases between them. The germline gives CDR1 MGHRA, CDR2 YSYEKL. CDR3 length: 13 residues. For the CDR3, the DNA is TGCGCCAGCAGCCATACTGGGGGCGAGGGCTACACCTTC. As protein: CASSHTGGEGYTF.

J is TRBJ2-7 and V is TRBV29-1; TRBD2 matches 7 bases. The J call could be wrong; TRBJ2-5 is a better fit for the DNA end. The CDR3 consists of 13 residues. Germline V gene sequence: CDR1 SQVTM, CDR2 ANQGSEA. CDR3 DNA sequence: TGCAGCGTCGGCGGCGGGAGTTGGGAGACCCAGTACTTC. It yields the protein CSVGGGSWETQYF.

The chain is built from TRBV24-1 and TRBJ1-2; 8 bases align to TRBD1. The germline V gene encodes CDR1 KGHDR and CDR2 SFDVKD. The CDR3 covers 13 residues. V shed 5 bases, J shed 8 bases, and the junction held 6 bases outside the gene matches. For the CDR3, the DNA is TGTGCCACCAGTGCGGACAGGGAGAGAGGCTACACCTTC. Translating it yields CATSADRERGYTF.

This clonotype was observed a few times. CDR3 protein: CASSSMTSGSITDTQYF. CDR3 bases: TGTGCCAGCAGTTCGATGACTAGCGGGAGTATAACAGATACGCAGTATTTT. V gene TRBV12-3 or TRBV12-4 combines with J gene TRBJ2-3; TRBD2 matches 12 bases. The V and J ends lost 4 bases and 3 bases, in that order; junction bases with no gene match: 8. The CDR3 runs to 17 residues.

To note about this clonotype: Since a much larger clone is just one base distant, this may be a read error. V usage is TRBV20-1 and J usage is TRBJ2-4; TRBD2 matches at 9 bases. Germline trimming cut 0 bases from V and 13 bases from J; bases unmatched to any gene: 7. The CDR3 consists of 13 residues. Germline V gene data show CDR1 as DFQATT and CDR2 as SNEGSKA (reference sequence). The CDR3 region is CSARELAGDEQYF. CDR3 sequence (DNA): TGCAGTGCTAGAGAACTAGCGGGTGATGAGCAGTACTTC.

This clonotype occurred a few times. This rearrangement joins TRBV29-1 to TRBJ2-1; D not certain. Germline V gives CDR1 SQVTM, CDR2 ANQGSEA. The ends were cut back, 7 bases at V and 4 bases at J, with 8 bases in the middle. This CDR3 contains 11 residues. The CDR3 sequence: CSAPGYNEQFF. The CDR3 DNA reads TGCAGCGCCCCAGGTTACAATGAGCAGTTCTTC.

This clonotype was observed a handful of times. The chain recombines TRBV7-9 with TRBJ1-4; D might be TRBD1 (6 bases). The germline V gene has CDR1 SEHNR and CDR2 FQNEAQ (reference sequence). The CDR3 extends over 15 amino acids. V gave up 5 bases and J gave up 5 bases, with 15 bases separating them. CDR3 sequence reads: CASSPVEGGNEKLFF. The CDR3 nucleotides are TGTGCCAGCAGCCCCGTCGAGGGGGGAAATGAAAAACTGTTTTTT. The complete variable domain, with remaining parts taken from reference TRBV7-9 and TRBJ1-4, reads DTGVSQNPRHKITKRGQNVTFRCDPISEHNRLYWYRQTLGQGPEFLTYFQNEAQLEKSRLLSDRFSAERPKGSFSTLEIQRTEQGDSAMYLCASSPVEGGNEKLFFGSGTQLSVL.

The DNA for the CDR3 is TGTGCCAGCAGTTTTCGTCAATGGTTGAGCTCCTACGAGCAGTTCTTC. It codes for CASSFRQWLSSYEQFF. The rearrangement uses TRBV28 and TRBJ2-1, with D unclear. This CDR3 spans 16 amino acids. Germline values: CDR1 MDHEN, CDR2 SYDVKM. Trimming took 3 bases from V and 10 from J, leaving 22 bases between them. Looking up the rest from reference TRBV28 and TRBJ2-1 gives the full variable domain: DVKVTQSSRYLVKRTGEKVFLECVQDMDHENMFWYRQDPGLGLRLIYFSYDVKMKEKGDIPEGYSVSREKKERFSLILESASTNQTSMYLCASSFRQWLSSYEQFFGPGTRLTVL.

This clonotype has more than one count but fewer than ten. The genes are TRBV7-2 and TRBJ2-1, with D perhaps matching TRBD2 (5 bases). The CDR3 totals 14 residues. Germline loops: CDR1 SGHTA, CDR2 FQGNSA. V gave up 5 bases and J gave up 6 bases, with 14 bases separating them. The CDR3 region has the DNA TGTGCCAGCAGCCCAAGCGGTAAGGTCAATGAGCAGTTCTTC. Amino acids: CASSPSGKVNEQFF.

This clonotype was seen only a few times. For the CDR3, the DNA is TGCAGCGTTGATCCTTCCGGGACAGGGGGCGGCTACACCTTC. It is translated as CSVDPSGTGGGYTF. The chain links TRBV29-1 to TRBJ1-2, with 12 nucleotides matching TRBD1. Per germline, CDR1 SQVTM and CDR2 ANQGSEA. Trimming took 3 bases from V and 8 from J; bases not matched to a gene: 7. The CDR3 consists of 14 residues. The full variable domain, its missing parts supplied by reference TRBV29-1 and TRBJ1-2, is SAVISQKPSRDICQRGTSLTIQCQVDSQVTMMFWYRQQPGQSLTLIATANQGSEATYESGFVIDKFPISRPNLTFSTLTVSNMSPEDSSIYLCSVDPSGTGGGYTFGSGTRLTVV.

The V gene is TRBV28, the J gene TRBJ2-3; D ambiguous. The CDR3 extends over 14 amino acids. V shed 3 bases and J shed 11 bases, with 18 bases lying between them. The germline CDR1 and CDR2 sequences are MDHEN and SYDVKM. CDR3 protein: CASSFGRSHYEQYF. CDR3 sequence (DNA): TGTGCCAGCAGTTTCGGTCGGTCCCACTACGAGCAGTATTTT.

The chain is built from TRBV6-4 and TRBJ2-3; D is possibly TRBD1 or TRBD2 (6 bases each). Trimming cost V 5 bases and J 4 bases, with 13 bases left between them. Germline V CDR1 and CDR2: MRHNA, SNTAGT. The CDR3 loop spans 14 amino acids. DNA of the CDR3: TGTGCCAGCAGTTCACAGGGAGGTGCAGATACGCAGTATTTT. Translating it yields CASSSQGGADTQYF.

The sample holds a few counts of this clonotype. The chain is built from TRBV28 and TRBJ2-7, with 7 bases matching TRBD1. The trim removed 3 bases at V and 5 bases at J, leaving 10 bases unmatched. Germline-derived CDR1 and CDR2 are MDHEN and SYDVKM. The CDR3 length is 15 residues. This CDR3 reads CASSLRQGRFDEQYF. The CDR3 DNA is TGTGCCAGCAGTTTGAGACAGGGTAGATTTGACGAGCAGTACTTC.

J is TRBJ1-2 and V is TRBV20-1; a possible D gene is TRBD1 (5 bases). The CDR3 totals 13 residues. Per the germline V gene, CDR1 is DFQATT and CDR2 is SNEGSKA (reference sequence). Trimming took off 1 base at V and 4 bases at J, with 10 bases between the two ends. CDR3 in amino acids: CSARAADTYGYTF. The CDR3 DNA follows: TGCAGTGCTAGAGCGGCGGACACCTATGGCTACACCTTC.

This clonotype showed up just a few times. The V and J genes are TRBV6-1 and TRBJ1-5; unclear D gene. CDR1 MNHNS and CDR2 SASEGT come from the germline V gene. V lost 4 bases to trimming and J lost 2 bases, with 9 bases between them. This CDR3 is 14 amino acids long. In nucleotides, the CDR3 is TGTGCCAGCAGTGGGAGTGAGGGCAATCAGCCCCAGCATTTT. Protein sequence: CASSGSEGNQPQHF.

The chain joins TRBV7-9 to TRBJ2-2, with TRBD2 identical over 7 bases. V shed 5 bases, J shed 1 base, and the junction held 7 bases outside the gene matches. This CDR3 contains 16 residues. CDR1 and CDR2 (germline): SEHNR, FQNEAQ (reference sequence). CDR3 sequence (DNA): TGTGCCAGCAGCGCGCCTAGCGGAAGGAACACCGGGGAGCTGTTTTTT. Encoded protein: CASSAPSGRNTGELFF.

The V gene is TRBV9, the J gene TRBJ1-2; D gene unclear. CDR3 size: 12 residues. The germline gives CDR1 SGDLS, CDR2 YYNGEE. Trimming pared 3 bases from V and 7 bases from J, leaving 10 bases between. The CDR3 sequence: CASSDRNSGYTF. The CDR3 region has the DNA TGTGCCAGCAGCGACAGAAATAGTGGCTACACCTTC.

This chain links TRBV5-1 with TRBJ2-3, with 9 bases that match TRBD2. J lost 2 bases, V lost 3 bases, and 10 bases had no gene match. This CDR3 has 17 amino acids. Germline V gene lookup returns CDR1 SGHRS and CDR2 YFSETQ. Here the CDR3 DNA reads TGCGCCAGCAGCTCCCGTTCCGCGGGGGGGATCACAGATACGCAGTATTTT. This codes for CASSSRSAGGITDTQYF.

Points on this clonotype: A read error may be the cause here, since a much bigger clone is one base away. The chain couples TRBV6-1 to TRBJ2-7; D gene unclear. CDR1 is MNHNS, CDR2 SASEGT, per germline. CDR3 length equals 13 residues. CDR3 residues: CAGSVGEAYEQYF. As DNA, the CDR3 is TGTGCCGGCAGTGTAGGAGAAGCCTACGAGCAGTACTTC.